Presented here are 4 T cell receptor beta chains from one specimen sequenced in a study of T cells after yellow fever vaccination. TCRdb passed the 5' RACE reads through MiXCR, listing each CDR3 protein once. The repertoire holds 95,000 to 150,000 distinct CDR3 sequences, with around 7.4% as singletons. This material consisted of CD4+ T cells sorted from PBMCs, taken around 10 days after the first yellow fever vaccination. The receptors derive from a man aged 18 to 29 who received the YFV17D yellow fever vaccine.

This clonotype has at least ten counts. The genes are TRBV11-2 and TRBJ2-1; TRBD2 is a possible D gene (6 bases). CDR1 and CDR2 (germline): SGHAT, FQNNGV. The CDR3 totals 17 residues. V was pared by 5 bases and J by 7 bases, with 24 bases between. The DNA of the CDR3 is TGTGCCAGCAGCACTACGGCGAGCGGGTGGGTTAGAAATGAGCAGTTCTTC. This encodes CASSTTASGWVRNEQFF.

This clonotype was picked up many times. This chain links TRBV20-1 with TRBJ1-2; 9 bases fit TRBD1. J gave up 8 bases and V 3 bases, and 4 bases lay outside the gene matches. Germline V gene data show CDR1 as DFQATT and CDR2 as SNEGSKA (reference sequence). The CDR3 consists of 12 residues. The CDR3 here is CSASWTGEGYTF. DNA for the CDR3: TGCAGTGCTAGTTGGACAGGGGAAGGCTACACCTTC.

Worth noting for this clonotype: A much larger clone lies one base from this, so it may be a read error. This sequence joins TRBV12-3 or TRBV12-4 and TRBJ1-2, with TRBD1 identical over 11 bases. Trimming removed 6 bases from V and 6 bases from J; junction bases left unmatched: 6. This CDR3 spans 14 amino acids. The CDR3 protein is CASRKGQGGDGYTF. In DNA form, the CDR3 reads TGTGCCAGCAGAAAGGGACAGGGGGGCGATGGCTACACCTTC.

This clonotype appeared many times. The CDR3: CASSYPPLTDTQYF. As DNA, the CDR3 is TGTGCCAGCAGTTACCCTCCCCTCACAGATACGCAGTATTTT. The chain recombines TRBV28 with TRBJ2-3; D remains ambiguous. V lost 4 bases, J lost 2 bases, and 10 bases lay in between. Germline V gene lookup returns CDR1 MDHEN and CDR2 SYDVKM. This CDR3 contains 14 residues.